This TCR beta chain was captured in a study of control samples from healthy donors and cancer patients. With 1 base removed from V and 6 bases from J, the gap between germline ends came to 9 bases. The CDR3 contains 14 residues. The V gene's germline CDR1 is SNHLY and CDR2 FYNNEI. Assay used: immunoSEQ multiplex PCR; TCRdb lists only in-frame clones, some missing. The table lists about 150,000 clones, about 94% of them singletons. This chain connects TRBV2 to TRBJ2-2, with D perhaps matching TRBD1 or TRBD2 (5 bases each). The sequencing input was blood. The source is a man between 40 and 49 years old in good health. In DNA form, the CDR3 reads TGTGCCAGCAGTGAAGGGGACCGCCCCGGGGAGCTGTTTTTT. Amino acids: CASSEGDRPGELFF.